Below are 26 T cell receptor beta chains sequenced from a single sample in a study of T cell responses to AZD1222 COVID-19 vaccine. Method: immunoSEQ multiplex PCR; TCRdb's copy keeps in-frame clones and lacks some. The sample has 100,000 to 150,000 clones, approximately 90% seen once. The source was peripheral blood, collected on day 0 of AZD1222 vaccination. The receptors were gathered from an adult in good health.

The gene calls are TRBV29-1 and TRBJ2-1; 8 bases agree with TRBD1. The CDR3 has 13 residues. The V gene's germline CDR1 is SQVTM and CDR2 ANQGSEA. J was trimmed by 5 bases and V by 7 bases; bases with no gene match: 7. The CDR3 DNA reads TGCAGCGGAAGGACAGGGACACACAATGAGCAGTTCTTC. Translated: CSGRTGTHNEQFF.

This clone was counted a single time. The genes are TRBV10-3 and TRBJ1-2; TRBD1 agrees at 7 bases. CDR3 size: 16 residues. CDR1 is ENHRY, CDR2 SYGVKD, per germline. The junction had 8 bases not matched to a gene; V was cut back by 4 bases and J by 0 bases. The CDR3 DNA reads as TGTGCCATCAGTGTTGGAACCGGGACAGCTAACTATGGCTACACCTTC. Translated: CAISVGTGTANYGYTF.

The chain uses TRBV12-3 or TRBV12-4 and TRBJ1-2; a possible D gene is TRBD1 (5 bases). CDR3 length: 13 amino acids. Trimming removed 3 bases at V and 8 bases at J, with 13 bases between. The CDR3 nucleotides read TGTGCCAGCAGTTTGACCGGGACGTACGGCTACACCTTC. It codes for CASSLTGTYGYTF.

The genes are TRBV7-9 and TRBJ1-1; D gene unclear. Per the germline V gene, CDR1 is SEHNR and CDR2 is FQNEAQ (reference sequence). V lost 3 bases to trimming and J lost 4 bases, with 12 bases between them. The length of the CDR3 is 14 residues. The CDR3 spells CASSFGERATEAFF. CDR3 nucleotide sequence: TGTGCCAGCAGCTTCGGCGAGAGGGCCACTGAAGCTTTCTTT.

The J gene is TRBJ2-3, the V gene TRBV7-8; possibly TRBD1 for D (5 bases). Trimming cost V 5 bases and J 5 bases, with 8 bases left between them. CDR1 SGHVS and CDR2 FQNEAQ come from the germline V gene. The CDR3 consists of 12 residues. Here the CDR3 DNA reads TGTGCCAGCAGCCCGACAGTAGATACGCAGTATTTT. It is translated as CASSPTVDTQYF.

The chain recombines TRBV11-1 with TRBJ2-7; D gene ambiguous. The CDR3 is 15 amino acids. The V gene lost 5 bases and the J gene lost 5 bases, with 19 bases spanning the gap. The V gene's germline CDR1 is SGHAT and CDR2 FQDESV (reference sequence). Written as DNA, the CDR3 is TGTGCCAGCAGCCCACCGGATTTCCGTGGCCACGAGCAGTACTTC. The encoded protein is CASSPPDFRGHEQYF. Supplemented by reference TRBV11-1 and TRBJ2-7, the full variable domain reads EAEVAQSPRYKITEKSQAVAFWCDPISGHATLYWYRQILGQGPELLVQFQDESVVDDSQLPKDRFSAERLKGVDSTLKIQPAELGDSAMYLCASSPPDFRGHEQYFGPGTRLTVT.

CDR3 DNA: TGTGCCAGCTCACCACTAACACCGGCGTTGAGCTCCTACAATGAGCAGTTCTTC. It encodes CASSPLTPALSSYNEQFF. V gene TRBV18 combines with J gene TRBJ2-1; D is ambiguous. Per the germline V gene, CDR1 is KGHSH and CDR2 is LQKENI. The ends were cut back, 1 base at V and 0 bases at J, with 16 bases in the middle. CDR3 length equals 18 residues.

The gene calls are TRBV29-1 and TRBJ1-1; 8 nucleotides agree with TRBD1. This CDR3 is built from 13 residues. CDR1 and CDR2 (germline): SQVTM, ANQGSEA. With 5 bases clipped from V and 3 bases from J, the junction kept 5 bases outside the gene matches. The CDR3: CSVCGTGHTEAFF. As DNA, the CDR3 is TGCAGCGTTTGCGGGACAGGCCACACTGAAGCTTTCTTT. Drawing the rest from reference TRBV29-1 and TRBJ1-1, the complete variable domain is SAVISQKPSRDICQRGTSLTIQCQVDSQVTMMFWYRQQPGQSLTLIATANQGSEATYESGFVIDKFPISRPNLTFSTLTVSNMSPEDSSIYLCSVCGTGHTEAFFGQGTRLTVV.

In this sample, this clone turned up a few times. The CDR3 sequence: CATNSGANVLTF. CDR3 DNA sequence: TGTGCCACTAACTCTGGGGCCAACGTCCTGACTTTC. The chain employs TRBV3-1 (or the pseudogene TRBV3-2) and TRBJ2-6; D uncertain. V lost 10 bases and J 0 bases, leaving 4 bases between the germline ends. CDR3 length: 12 amino acids. Germline CDR1 and CDR2: LGHDT and YNNKEL (reference sequence).

This rearrangement joins TRBV14 to TRBJ1-2; D remains unclear. CDR1 is SGHDN, CDR2 FVKESK, per germline. The length of the CDR3 is 17 residues. The germline V and J ends were trimmed by 0 bases and 3 bases, with 17 bases remaining between them. The DNA for the CDR3 is TGTGCCAGCAGCCAAGAAGCAGGCCTGGGTAGGGACTATGGCTACACCTTC. Translation: CASSQEAGLGRDYGYTF.

This clone appeared a single time. This chain links TRBV9 with TRBJ2-7; 8 nucleotides line up with TRBD2. In germline, CDR1 is SGDLS, CDR2 YYNGEE. The CDR3 runs to 15 residues. V shed 3 bases, J shed 2 bases, and the junction held 7 bases outside the gene matches. This chain's CDR3 is CASSAAPGGAYEQYF. In DNA form, the CDR3 reads TGTGCCAGCAGCGCAGCCCCGGGGGGGGCCTACGAGCAGTACTTC.

The rearrangement links TRBV2 to TRBJ2-1; D perhaps matches TRBD2 (6 bases). Trimming shortened V by 6 bases and J by 0 bases, and 15 bases separated the two germline ends. The germline gives CDR1 SNHLY, CDR2 FYNNEI. This CDR3 is built from 16 residues. The CDR3 DNA is TGTGCCAGCAGGGGCCCTACTAGCCCCTCCTACAATGAGCAGTTCTTC. Protein: CASRGPTSPSYNEQFF.

This clone has more than one count but fewer than ten. The chain is built from TRBV24-1 and TRBJ2-2, with D unclear. The germline CDR1 and CDR2 sequences are KGHDR and SFDVKD. The CDR3 is made up of 16 amino acids. The V end was cut by 3 bases, the J end by 5 bases, with 15 bases between. The CDR3 DNA is TGTGCCACCAGTGATCGTCGGGCCCAAGGAACCGGGGAGCTGTTTTTT. Protein sequence: CATSDRRAQGTGELFF.

The chain joins TRBV18 to TRBJ2-5, with 12 bases aligning to TRBD1. Germline lookup yields CDR1 KGHSH and CDR2 LQKENI. The ends lost 3 bases at V and 5 bases at J; junction bases unmatched: 7. The CDR3 length is 16 residues. CDR3 in DNA: TGTGCCAGCTCACCCGGGACAGGGGGCATGCGGGAGACCCAGTACTTC. Its translation: CASSPGTGGMRETQYF. The variable domain in full, completed from reference TRBV18 and TRBJ2-5, reads NAGVMQNPRHLVRRRGQEARLRCSPMKGHSHVYWYRQLPEEGLKFMVYLQKENIIDESGMPKERFSAEFPKEGPSILRIQQVVRGDSAAYFCASSPGTGGMRETQYFGPGTRLLVL.

A few counts support this clone. This chain links TRBV5-1 with TRBJ1-3; no definite D call. V lost 2 bases and J 0 bases, leaving 12 bases between the germline ends. The length of the CDR3 is 16 residues. Germline V gene sequence: CDR1 SGHRS, CDR2 YFSETQ. The CDR3, as DNA: TGCGCCAGCAGCTTAGCCCCCCCCGACTCTGGAAACACCATATATTTT. It translates to CASSLAPPDSGNTIYF.

This rearrangement joins TRBV27 to TRBJ1-2; 7 bases are shared with TRBD1. After removal of 3 bases from V and 4 bases from J, the junction contained 5 bases not matched to a gene. This CDR3 is built from 14 residues. In germline, CDR1 is MNHEY, CDR2 SMNVEV (reference sequence). The CDR3 loop reads CASSFTGQFYGYTF. DNA of the CDR3: TGTGCCAGCAGTTTCACGGGACAGTTCTATGGCTACACCTTC.

The chain links TRBV6-5 to TRBJ2-3; 10 bases line up with TRBD1. J gave up 1 base and V 4 bases, and 2 bases lay outside the gene matches. Germline V gives CDR1 MNHEY, CDR2 SVGAGI. The CDR3 spans 15 residues. In DNA form, the CDR3 reads TGTGCCAGCAGTTTCGGACAGGGGGGCACAGATACGCAGTATTTT. Translation gives CASSFGQGGTDTQYF.

The rearrangement joins TRBV5-6 to TRBJ2-5, with no clear D. V was shortened by 2 bases and J by 2 bases, with 1 base between the two germline ends. The germline V gene encodes CDR1 SGHDT and CDR2 YYEEEE. The CDR3 length is 11 residues. The CDR3 here is CASSFQETQYF. In DNA form, the CDR3 reads TGTGCCAGCAGCTTTCAAGAGACCCAGTACTTC.

The V gene is TRBV18, the J gene TRBJ2-1, with D unclear. The CDR3 extends over 16 amino acids. CDR1 and CDR2 from the germline V gene are KGHSH and LQKENI. Trimming took off 1 base at V and 2 bases at J, with 12 bases between the two ends. This chain's CDR3 is CASSPQATSPYNEQFF. CDR3 sequence (DNA): TGTGCCAGCTCACCACAAGCCACATCCCCCTACAATGAGCAGTTCTTC.

This clone has just a few counts. The rearrangement uses TRBV4-1 and TRBJ2-7; 12 bases map to TRBD2. The CDR3 loop spans 19 amino acids. Losses at the gene ends were 0 bases for V and 2 bases for J; bases not matched to a gene: 11. Germline V gives CDR1 MGHRA, CDR2 YSYEKL. The CDR3 DNA follows: TGCGCCAGCAGCCAAGACCCTTTGACTAGCGGGAGAGGCGCCTACGAGCAGTACTTC. This gives the protein CASSQDPLTSGRGAYEQYF.

This rearrangement joins TRBV6-2 or TRBV6-3 to TRBJ2-3, with D tentatively TRBD2 (5 bases). The length of the CDR3 is 20 residues. Germline assignment: CDR1 MNHEY and CDR2 SVGEGT. Deletions cut 0 bases from V and 0 bases from J, with 22 bases between. CDR3 nucleotides: TGTGCCAGCAGTTACTCCCGTAAAAATGACCCTAGCAGCAGCACAGATACGCAGTATTTT. Its translation: CASSYSRKNDPSSSTDTQYF.

This clone was recorded once. This chain joins TRBV27 and TRBJ2-7; TRBD1 or TRBD2 may be the D gene (5 bases each). This CDR3 has 13 amino acids. Trimming left V 10 bases short and J 3 bases short, with 16 bases between. CDR1 is MNHEY and CDR2 is SMNVEV in the germline V gene (reference sequence). The CDR3 protein is CATRALARYEQYF. As DNA, the CDR3 is TGTGCCACCAGGGCCCTAGCTCGCTACGAGCAGTACTTC.

The rearrangement links TRBV2 to TRBJ1-5; 8 bases align to TRBD1. The V gene's germline CDR1 is SNHLY and CDR2 FYNNEI. V lost 2 bases, J lost 6 bases, and 6 bases stayed unmatched. This CDR3 has 15 residues. CDR3 sequence: CASSEPDRGGQPQHF. In DNA form, the CDR3 reads TGTGCCAGCAGTGAACCCGACAGGGGTGGTCAGCCCCAGCATTTT.

The rearrangement joins TRBV6-5 to TRBJ2-7; 9 bases are shared with TRBD2. J gave up 4 bases and V 5 bases, and 6 bases lay outside the gene matches. Germline V gene sequence: CDR1 MNHEY, CDR2 SVGAGI. The CDR3 contains 14 residues. In DNA, the CDR3 is TGTGCCAGCAGTCGCCGACTAGCGGAATACGAGCAGTACTTC. It encodes CASSRRLAEYEQYF.

The chain links TRBV19 to TRBJ1-2, with a weak D call TRBD1 (5 bases). The CDR3 length is 13 residues. CDR1 and CDR2 (germline): LNHDA, SQIVND (reference sequence). Trimming took off 6 bases at V and 4 bases at J, with 12 bases between the two ends. The CDR3 DNA reads TGTGCCAGTAGGCAGACAGTAGGCTATGGCTACACCTTC. It translates to CASRQTVGYGYTF.

V and J are TRBV7-2 and TRBJ2-7; D may be TRBD1 or TRBD2 (5 bases each). CDR3 length equals 13 residues. Germline V gene sequence: CDR1 SGHTA, CDR2 FQGNSA. The V and J ends lost 7 bases and 3 bases respectively, with 13 bases between them. CDR3 residues: CASTLGDRYEQYF. The CDR3 DNA sequence: TGTGCCAGCACCCTAGGGGACCGCTACGAGCAGTACTTC.